This T cell receptor (beta chain) is drawn from a study of post-analysis software for immune sequencing data. Overall study findings and caveats: Clustering by F measure revealed strong co-clustering among samples prepared together in one batch. People with multiple sclerosis had a significantly lower normalized Chao1 diversity than controls did. Five TRBV segments were significantly more frequent in patients than in controls. TRBV5-6, TRBV5-1 and TRBV20-1 were among these segments.

On this clonotype: The target antigen is unknown.

V lost 7 bases, J lost 4 bases, and 12 bases lay in between. The CDR3 covers 13 residues. The authors incorporated unique molecular identifiers into the TCR beta cDNA libraries. One entry per CDR3 protein, called by TCRdb with MiXCR from the PCR reads. Altogether fewer than 850,000 distinct CDR3 sequences are present, 30% being singletons, with the ten largest covering around 0.56%. This chain joins TRBV12-3 or TRBV12-4 and TRBJ2-3, with TRBD1 as a possible D gene (6 bases). The clonotype originates from a girl under 18 with multiple sclerosis. Sequencing was carried out using blood. The CDR3 loop is CASTKRGSDTQYF. For the CDR3, the DNA is TGTGCCAGCACAAAAAGGGGGTCAGATACGCAGTATTTT.